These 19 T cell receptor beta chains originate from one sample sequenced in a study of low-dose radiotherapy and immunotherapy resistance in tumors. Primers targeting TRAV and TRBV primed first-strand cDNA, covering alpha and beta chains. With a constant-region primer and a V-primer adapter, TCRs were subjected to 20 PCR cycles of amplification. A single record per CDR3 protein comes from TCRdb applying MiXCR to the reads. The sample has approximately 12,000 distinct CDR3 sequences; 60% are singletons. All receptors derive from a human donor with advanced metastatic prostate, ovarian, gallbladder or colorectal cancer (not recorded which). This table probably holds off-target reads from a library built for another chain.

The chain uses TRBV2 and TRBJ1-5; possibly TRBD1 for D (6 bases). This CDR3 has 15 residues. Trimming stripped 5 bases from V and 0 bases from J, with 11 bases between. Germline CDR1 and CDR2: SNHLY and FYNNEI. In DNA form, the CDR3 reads TGTGCCAGCAGTTTTGACAGGAATAGCAATCAGCCCCAGCATTTT. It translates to CASSFDRNSNQPQHF.

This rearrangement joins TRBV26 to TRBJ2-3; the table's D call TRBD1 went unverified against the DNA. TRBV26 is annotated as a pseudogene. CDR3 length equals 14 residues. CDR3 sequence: CAGCSGQSTDTQYF. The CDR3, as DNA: TGTGCCGGATGCTCTGGACAAAGCACAGATACGCAGTATTTT.

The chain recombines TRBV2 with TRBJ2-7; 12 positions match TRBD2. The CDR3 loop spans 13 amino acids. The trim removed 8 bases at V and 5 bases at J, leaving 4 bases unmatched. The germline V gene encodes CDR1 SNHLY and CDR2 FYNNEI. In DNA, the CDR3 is TGTGCCAGCGGCGGACTAGCGGGACACGAGCAGTACTTC. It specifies CASGGLAGHEQYF.

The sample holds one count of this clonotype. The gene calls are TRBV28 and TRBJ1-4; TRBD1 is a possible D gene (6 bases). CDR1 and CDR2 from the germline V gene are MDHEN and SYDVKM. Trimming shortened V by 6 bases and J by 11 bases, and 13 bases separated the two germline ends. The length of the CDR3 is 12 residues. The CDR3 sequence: CASSPPRGKLFF. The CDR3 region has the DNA TGTGCCAGCAGCCCACCGAGGGGGAAACTGTTTTTT. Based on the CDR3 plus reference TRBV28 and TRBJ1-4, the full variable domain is DVKVTQSSRYLVKRTGEKVFLECVQDMDHENMFWYRQDPGLGLRLIYFSYDVKMKEKGDIPEGYSVSREKKERFSLILESASTNQTSMYLCASSPPRGKLFFGSGTQLSVL.

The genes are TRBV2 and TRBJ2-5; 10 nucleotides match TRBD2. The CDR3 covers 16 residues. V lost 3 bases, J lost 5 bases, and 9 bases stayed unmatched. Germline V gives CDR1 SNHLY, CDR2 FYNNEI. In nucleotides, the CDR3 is TGTGCCAGCAGTGACGGCCTAGCGGGAGCTAAGGAGACCCAGTACTTC. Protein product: CASSDGLAGAKETQYF.

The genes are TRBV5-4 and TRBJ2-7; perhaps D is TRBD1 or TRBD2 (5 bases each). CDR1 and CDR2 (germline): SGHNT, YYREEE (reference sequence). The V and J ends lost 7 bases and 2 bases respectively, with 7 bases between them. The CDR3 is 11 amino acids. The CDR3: CASGGPYEQYF. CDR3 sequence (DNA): TGTGCCAGCGGGGGACCCTACGAGCAGTACTTC.

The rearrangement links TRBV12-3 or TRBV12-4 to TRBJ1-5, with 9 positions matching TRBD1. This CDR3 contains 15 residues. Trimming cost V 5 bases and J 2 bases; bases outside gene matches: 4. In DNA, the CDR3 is TGTGCCAGCAGTGGATGGACAGGGGGCAATCAGCCCCAGCATTTT. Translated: CASSGWTGGNQPQHF.

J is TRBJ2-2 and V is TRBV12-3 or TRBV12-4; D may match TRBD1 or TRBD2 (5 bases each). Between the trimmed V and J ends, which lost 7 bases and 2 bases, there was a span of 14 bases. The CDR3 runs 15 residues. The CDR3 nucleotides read TGTGCCAGCAAAGATGGGGGATTTAACACCGGGGAGCTGTTTTTT. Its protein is CASKDGGFNTGELFF.

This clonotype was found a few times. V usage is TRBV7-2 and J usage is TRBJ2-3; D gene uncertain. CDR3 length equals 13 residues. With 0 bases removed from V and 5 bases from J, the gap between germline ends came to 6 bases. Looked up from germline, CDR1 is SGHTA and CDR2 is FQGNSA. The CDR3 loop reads CASSLALGDTQYF. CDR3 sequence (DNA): TGTGCCAGCAGCTTAGCGCTTGGAGATACGCAGTATTTT.

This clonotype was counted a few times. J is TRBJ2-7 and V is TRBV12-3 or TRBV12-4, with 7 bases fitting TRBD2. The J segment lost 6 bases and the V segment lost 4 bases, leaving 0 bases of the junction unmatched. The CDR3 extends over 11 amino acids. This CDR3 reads CASSWGGEQYF. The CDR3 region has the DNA TGTGCCAGCAGTTGGGGGGGCGAGCAGTACTTC.

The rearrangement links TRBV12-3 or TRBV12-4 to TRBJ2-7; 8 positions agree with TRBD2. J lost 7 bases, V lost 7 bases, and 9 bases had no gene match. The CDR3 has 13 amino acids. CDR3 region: CASTPGGAREQYF. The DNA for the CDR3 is TGTGCCAGCACCCCCGGGGGGGCGCGGGAGCAGTACTTC.

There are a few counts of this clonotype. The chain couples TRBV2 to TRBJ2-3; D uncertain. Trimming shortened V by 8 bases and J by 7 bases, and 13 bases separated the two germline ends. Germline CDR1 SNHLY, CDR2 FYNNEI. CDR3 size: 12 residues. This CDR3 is CASAPKAYTQYF. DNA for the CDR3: TGTGCCAGCGCTCCGAAGGCGTATACGCAGTATTTT.

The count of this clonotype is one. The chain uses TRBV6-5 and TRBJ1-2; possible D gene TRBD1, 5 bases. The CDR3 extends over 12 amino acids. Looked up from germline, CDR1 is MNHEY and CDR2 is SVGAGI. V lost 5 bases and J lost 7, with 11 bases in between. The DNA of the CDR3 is TGTGCCAGCAGTCTGGGGACCCTTGGCTACACCTTC. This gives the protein CASSLGTLGYTF.

For the CDR3, the DNA is TGTGCCAGCAGCACACAAGCGGGGGGCCCTTACAATGAGCAGTTCTTC. Translating it yields CASSTQAGGPYNEQFF. The gene calls are TRBV13 and TRBJ2-1; 9 nucleotides agree with TRBD2. The CDR3 extends over 16 amino acids. Germline-derived CDR1 and CDR2 are PRHDT and FYEKMQ (reference sequence). V lost 5 bases to trimming and J lost 4 bases; unmatched junction nucleotides: 9.

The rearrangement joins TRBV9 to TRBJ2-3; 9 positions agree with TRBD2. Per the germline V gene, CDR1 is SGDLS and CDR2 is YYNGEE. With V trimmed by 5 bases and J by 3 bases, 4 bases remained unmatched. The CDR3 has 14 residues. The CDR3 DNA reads TGTGCCAGCAGTCTAGCGGGATCTACAGATACGCAGTATTTT. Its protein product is CASSLAGSTDTQYF.

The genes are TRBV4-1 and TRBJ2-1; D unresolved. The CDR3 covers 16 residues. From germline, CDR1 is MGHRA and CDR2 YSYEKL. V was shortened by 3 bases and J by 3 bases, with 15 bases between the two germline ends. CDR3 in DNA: TGCGCCAGCAGCCAGGTAGACATGGTATTCTACAATGAGCAGTTCTTC. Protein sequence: CASSQVDMVFYNEQFF.

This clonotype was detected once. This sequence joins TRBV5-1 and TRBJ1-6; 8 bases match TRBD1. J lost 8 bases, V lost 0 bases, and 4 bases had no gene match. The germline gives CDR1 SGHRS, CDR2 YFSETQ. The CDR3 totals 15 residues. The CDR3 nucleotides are TGCGCCAGCAGCTTGGGGACAGGGACGGATTCACCCCTCCACTTT. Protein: CASSLGTGTDSPLHF.

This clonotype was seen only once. The CDR3 coding sequence is TGCGCCAGCAGCCTGGTCTGGTTGGGACTATCCTACAATGAGCAGTTCTTC. Protein product: CASSLVWLGLSYNEQFF. This rearrangement joins TRBV4-3 to TRBJ2-1, with 7 bases fitting TRBD2. V shed 4 bases and J 1 base; nucleotides not matched to a gene: 10. The CDR3 length is 17 residues. Germline V gives CDR1 LGHNA, CDR2 YSLEER.

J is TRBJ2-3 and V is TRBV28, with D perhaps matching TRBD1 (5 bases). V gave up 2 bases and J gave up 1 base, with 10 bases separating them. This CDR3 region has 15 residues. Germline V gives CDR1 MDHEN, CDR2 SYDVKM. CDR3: CASSLGLTGTDTQYF. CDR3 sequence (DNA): TGTGCCAGCAGTTTAGGTTTGACAGGCACAGATACGCAGTATTTT.